This T cell receptor beta chain was found in a study of blood T cell repertoires in COVID-19. Overall study: Acute and convalescent COVID-19 samples came from the United States, Italy and Spain. From T cells, B-cell-depleted T cells, or PBMCs came the material, which was cDNA or gDNA.

This CDR3 spans 16 amino acids. V shed 0 bases and J 3 bases; nucleotides not matched to a gene: 5. Germline CDR1 is LGHNA and CDR2 is YNFKEQ. In the authors' workflow: Reference gene primers were amplified, and this amplification served to estimate nucleated cell counts. The method was immunoSEQ multiplex PCR; TCRdb's version includes in-frame clones alone and lacks a portion of them. V, J and clone size were drawn from that table, and D and trimming were deduced from the DNA. Of around 200,000 clones in the sample, 65% to 85% were seen once. The receptor was derived from a woman aged 50 to 65 with acute or convalescent COVID-19. The source material was peripheral blood. The V gene is TRBV4-2, the J gene TRBJ2-3; 8 positions match TRBD2. CDR3 nucleotides: TGTGCCAGCAGCCAAGAGGAGTCGGGGGGGACAGATACGCAGTATTTT. Translated: CASSQEESGGTDTQYF.